This T cell receptor (beta chain) was identified in a study of control samples from healthy donors and cancer patients. The table came from immunoSEQ multiplex PCR; TCRdb's copy has only in-frame clones and leaves some out. The repertoire holds roughly 26,000 clones, with 70% to 90% as singletons. This receptor was obtained from a woman aged 55-75 years with head and neck cancer. What was sequenced was PBMCs.

In DNA form, the CDR3 reads TGTGCCAGCACGGGAGATTTCACGGATACGCAGTATTTT. Translated, it gives CASTGDFTDTQYF. V and J are TRBV6-6 and TRBJ2-3, with a weak D call TRBD2 (6 bases). This CDR3 region has 13 residues. Per germline, CDR1 MNHNY and CDR2 SVGAGI (reference sequence). The V end lost 7 bases, the J end lost 6 bases, and 14 bases lay between the germline ends.